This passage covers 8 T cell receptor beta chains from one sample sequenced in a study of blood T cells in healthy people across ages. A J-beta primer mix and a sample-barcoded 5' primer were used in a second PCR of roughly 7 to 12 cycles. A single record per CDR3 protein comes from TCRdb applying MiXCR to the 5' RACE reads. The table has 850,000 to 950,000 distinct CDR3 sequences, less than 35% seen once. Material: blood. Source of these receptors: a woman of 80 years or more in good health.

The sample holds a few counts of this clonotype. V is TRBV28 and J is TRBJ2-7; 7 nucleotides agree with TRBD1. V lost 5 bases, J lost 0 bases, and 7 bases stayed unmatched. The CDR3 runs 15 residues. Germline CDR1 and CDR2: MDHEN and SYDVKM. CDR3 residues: CASSQQGSLSYEQYF. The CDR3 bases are TGTGCCAGCAGTCAACAGGGGTCCCTCTCCTACGAGCAGTACTTC.

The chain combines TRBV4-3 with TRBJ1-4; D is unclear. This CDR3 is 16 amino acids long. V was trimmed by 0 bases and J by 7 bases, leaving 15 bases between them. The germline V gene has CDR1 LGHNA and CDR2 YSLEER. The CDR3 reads CASSQDPRGGGEKLFF. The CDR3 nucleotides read TGCGCCAGCAGCCAAGACCCTCGAGGAGGAGGTGAAAAACTGTTTTTT.

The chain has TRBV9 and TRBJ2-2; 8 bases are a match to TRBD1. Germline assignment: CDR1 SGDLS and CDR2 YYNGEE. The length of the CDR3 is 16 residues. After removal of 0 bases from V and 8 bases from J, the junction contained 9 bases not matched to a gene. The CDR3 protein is CASSVGLDRAGGELFF. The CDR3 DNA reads TGTGCCAGCAGCGTAGGTCTGGACAGGGCTGGGGGGGAGCTGTTTTTT. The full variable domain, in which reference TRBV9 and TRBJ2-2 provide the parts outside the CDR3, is DSGVTQTPKHLITATGQRVTLRCSPRSGDLSVYWYQQSLDQGLQFLIQYYNGEERAKGNILERFSAQQFPDLHSELNLSSLELGDSALYFCASSVGLDRAGGELFFGEGSRLTVL.

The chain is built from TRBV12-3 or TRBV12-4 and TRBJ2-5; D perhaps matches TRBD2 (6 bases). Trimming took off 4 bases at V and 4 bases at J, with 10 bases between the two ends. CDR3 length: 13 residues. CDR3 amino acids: CASSSWRGETQYF. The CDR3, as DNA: TGTGCCAGCAGTTCCTGGAGGGGAGAGACCCAGTACTTC.

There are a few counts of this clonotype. This CDR3 reads CASSEQGVSTEAFF. CDR3 sequence (DNA): TGTGCCAGCAGTGAGCAGGGGGTGAGCACTGAAGCTTTCTTT. The chain is built from TRBV2 and TRBJ1-1, with TRBD1 identical over 7 bases. Trimming removed 3 bases from V and 4 bases from J; junction bases left unmatched: 5. Germline V gene sequence: CDR1 SNHLY, CDR2 FYNNEI. This CDR3 spans 14 amino acids.

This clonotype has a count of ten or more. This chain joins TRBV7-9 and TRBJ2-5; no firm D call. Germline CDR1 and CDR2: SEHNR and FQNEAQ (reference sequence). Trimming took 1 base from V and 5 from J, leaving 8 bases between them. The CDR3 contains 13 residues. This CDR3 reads CASSLGSSETQYF. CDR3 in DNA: TGTGCCAGCAGCTTAGGAAGCTCGGAGACCCAGTACTTC.

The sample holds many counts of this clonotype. The CDR3 DNA is TGCAGTGCCAGAAGCGTCGGACTAGATGGGACCCAGTACTTC. Protein product: CSARSVGLDGTQYF. V gene TRBV20-1 combines with J gene TRBJ2-5; 7 nucleotides align to TRBD2. The CDR3 is made up of 14 amino acids. The germline V gene has CDR1 DFQATT and CDR2 SNEGSKA (reference sequence). V shed 6 bases, J shed 7 bases, and the junction held 14 bases outside the gene matches.

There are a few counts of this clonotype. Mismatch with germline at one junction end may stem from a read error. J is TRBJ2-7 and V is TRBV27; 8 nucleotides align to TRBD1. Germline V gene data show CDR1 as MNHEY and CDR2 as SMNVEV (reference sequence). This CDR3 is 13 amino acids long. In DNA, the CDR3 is TGTGCCGGCAGTGAAGGACAGGGTTCCGAGCAGTACTTC. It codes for CAGSEGQGSEQYF.